What follows describes a single T cell receptor beta chain. No antigen is known for it. This sample is drawn from a study of T-cell reconstitution after alpha-beta-depleted transplantation in children. Notes on the study in general: The study reportedly traced alpha-beta T cells about two months after transplant to several hundred expanded graft clones.

The germline gives CDR1 KGHSH, CDR2 LQKENI. V dropped 2 bases and J dropped 5 bases, with 9 bases sitting between them. The CDR3 runs to 13 residues. The TCRbeta library incorporated unique molecular identifiers. Each CDR3 protein gets one entry after TCRdb re-called the PCR reads with MiXCR. The sample yields fewer than 700,000 distinct CDR3 sequences, 10% to 15% seen once. The rearrangement uses TRBV18 and TRBJ1-2; D unclear. The TCR comes from a male patient younger than 18 who had a stem cell transplant for acute myeloid leukemia, so the T cells may come from the graft donor. This material consisted of PBMCs, mostly from graft donor cells, taken 360 days after TCRalphabeta/CD19-depleted stem cell transplant. The CDR3 DNA sequence: TGTGCCAGCTCACCATCGGTACAGTATGGCTACACCTTC. Translated, it gives CASSPSVQYGYTF.